Below, 27 T cell receptor beta chains from the same sample are listed, as sequenced in a study of PD-1 blockade in classical Hodgkin lymphoma. Brentuximab vedotin exposure varied, and every patient relapsed after autologous stem cell transplantation. Researchers report purifying CD4+ T cells from thawed PBMCs by magnetic negative selection. The assay was immunoSEQ multiplex PCR, and TCRdb's table has in-frame clones only and misses some. Of approximately 25,000 clones listed, 84% are singletons. The sequenced sample was CD4+ T cells from blood, obtained at baseline. These receptors were taken from a human donor with classical Hodgkin lymphoma.

The CDR3 DNA follows: TGTGCCAGTAGTCGACAGGGCCGTAATTCACCCCTCCACTTT. This codes for CASSRQGRNSPLHF. V and J are TRBV19 and TRBJ1-6; 7 bases align to TRBD1. The CDR3 sequence is 14 residues long. V lost 5 bases, J lost 6 bases, and 4 bases stayed unmatched. Germline CDR1 LNHDA, CDR2 SQIVND (reference sequence).

The V call is TRBV6-5, the J call TRBJ2-1; 7 bases map to TRBD2. This CDR3 has 14 residues. CDR1 MNHEY and CDR2 SVGAGI come from the germline V gene. The junction had 7 bases not matched to a gene; V was cut back by 7 bases and J by 4 bases. The CDR3 bases are TGTGCCAGCACCGCTAGCGGAAAATACAATGAGCAGTTCTTC. Translation: CASTASGKYNEQFF.

V usage is TRBV5-1 and J usage is TRBJ1-2; the D is unclear. CDR1 is SGHRS, CDR2 YFSETQ, per germline. The CDR3 sequence is 14 residues long. V lost 6 bases, J lost 3 bases, and 15 bases lay in between. The CDR3 loop reads CASNPADTYYGYTF. Written as DNA, the CDR3 is TGCGCCAGCAACCCCGCGGATACCTACTATGGCTACACCTTC.

This clone has just one count. The chain employs TRBV18 and TRBJ1-1, with 7 bases aligning to TRBD1. Trimming removed 5 bases from V and 5 bases from J; junction bases left unmatched: 14. CDR3 length: 16 residues. Germline V CDR1 and CDR2: KGHSH, LQKENI. The CDR3 coding sequence is TGTGCCAGCTCAGCTTCACCTCCAGGGGGAGGGACTGAAGCTTTCTTT. This codes for CASSASPPGGGTEAFF.

V and J are TRBV19 and TRBJ1-5; D is possibly TRBD1 (5 bases). The V end was cut by 4 bases, the J end by 5 bases, with 9 bases between. CDR3 size: 13 residues. Germline lookup yields CDR1 LNHDA and CDR2 SQIVND (reference sequence). The CDR3, as DNA: TGTGCCAGTAGTACGACAGCCGATCAGCCCCAGCATTTT. Translation: CASSTTADQPQHF.

This sequence joins TRBV9 and TRBJ1-3; 7 nucleotides agree with TRBD1. CDR3 length equals 15 residues. The germline V gene has CDR1 SGDLS and CDR2 YYNGEE. V lost 5 bases and J lost 2; bases outside the gene matches: 7. Written as DNA, the CDR3 is TGTGCCAGCAGTGAGACAGGGAATACTGGAAACACCATATATTTT. This codes for CASSETGNTGNTIYF.

V gene TRBV6-5 combines with J gene TRBJ1-2; 8 positions agree with TRBD1. There are 12 residues in the CDR3. Unmatched junction bases numbered 2, after V lost 6 bases and J lost 5 bases. Germline lookup yields CDR1 MNHEY and CDR2 SVGAGI. CDR3 region: CASSRQGYGYTF. CDR3 DNA: TGTGCCAGCAGCAGACAGGGGTATGGCTACACCTTC.

V gene TRBV6-5 combines with J gene TRBJ1-2; D not certain. Between the trimmed V and J ends, which lost 4 bases and 4 bases, there was a span of 13 bases. Looked up from germline, CDR1 is MNHEY and CDR2 is SVGAGI. This CDR3 is built from 14 residues. The CDR3 spells CASSSPDGSYGYTF. The DNA for the CDR3 is TGTGCCAGCAGTTCCCCGGACGGTTCCTATGGCTACACCTTC.

A single count supports this clone. The chain combines TRBV15 with TRBJ1-4; the D is unclear. The CDR3 covers 15 residues. The germline V gene has CDR1 LNHNV and CDR2 YYDKDF (reference sequence). Between the trimmed V and J ends, which lost 4 bases and 5 bases, there was a span of 14 bases. CDR3 protein: CATSTAGTANEKLFF. CDR3 sequence (DNA): TGTGCCACCAGCACTGCCGGAACGGCGAATGAAAAACTGTTTTTT. Drawing the rest from reference TRBV15 and TRBJ1-4, the complete variable domain is DAMVIQNPRYQVTQFGKPVTLSCSQTLNHNVMYWYQQKSSQAPKLLFHYYDKDFNNEADTPDNFQSRRPNTSFCFLDIRSPGLGDTAMYLCATSTAGTANEKLFFGSGTQLSVL.

The chain carries TRBV27 and TRBJ2-7, with 8 nucleotides matching TRBD1. This CDR3 is 15 amino acids long. With V trimmed by 11 bases and J by 0 bases, 12 bases remained unmatched. Germline assignment: CDR1 MNHEY and CDR2 SMNVEV (reference sequence). The CDR3 nucleotides read TGTGCCTCTGTCCACAGGGGGGCCAACTCCTACGAGCAGTACTTC. Residues: CASVHRGANSYEQYF.

The chain joins TRBV18 to TRBJ1-1; possible D gene TRBD1, 5 bases. Trimming took off 3 bases at V and 0 bases at J, with 11 bases between the two ends. The length of the CDR3 is 15 residues. Germline loops: CDR1 KGHSH, CDR2 LQKENI. CDR3 loop: CASSPRQIMNTEAFF. The CDR3 DNA reads TGTGCCAGCTCACCGAGACAGATAATGAACACTGAAGCTTTCTTT. The whole variable domain, remainder taken from reference TRBV18 and TRBJ1-1, is NAGVMQNPRHLVRRRGQEARLRCSPMKGHSHVYWYRQLPEEGLKFMVYLQKENIIDESGMPKERFSAEFPKEGPSILRIQQVVRGDSAAYFCASSPRQIMNTEAFFGQGTRLTVV.

CDR3 sequence reads: CASSILGNYGYTF. The CDR3 bases are TGTGCCAGCAGCATCCTGGGGAACTATGGCTACACCTTC. V gene TRBV2 combines with J gene TRBJ1-2, with unresolved D. Germline V gene sequence: CDR1 SNHLY, CDR2 FYNNEI. This CDR3 contains 13 residues. The germline V and J ends were trimmed by 6 bases and 2 bases, with 10 bases remaining between them.

Concerning this clone itself: The junction shows a germline mismatch at one end, possibly a read error. V usage is TRBV28 and J usage is TRBJ1-5, with unresolved D. The CDR3 extends over 13 amino acids. Per germline, CDR1 MDHEN and CDR2 SYDVKM. CDR3 loop: CASSLSGNQPQHF. In nucleotides, the CDR3 is TGTGCCAGCAGTTTATCGGGCAACCAGCCCCAGCATTTT.

The chain links TRBV4-3 to TRBJ2-5; TRBD2 is a possible D gene (6 bases). The length of the CDR3 is 14 residues. In germline, CDR1 is LGHNA, CDR2 YSLEER. Between the trimmed V and J ends, which lost 3 bases and 5 bases, there was a span of 13 bases. CDR3 region: CASSQSLGGETQYF. CDR3 bases: TGCGCCAGCAGCCAGTCCTTGGGAGGCGAGACCCAGTACTTC.

The chain links TRBV6-5 to TRBJ1-4; no reliable D call. V was trimmed by 2 bases and J by 8 bases, leaving 15 bases between them. Germline values: CDR1 MNHEY, CDR2 SVGAGI. The length of the CDR3 is 15 residues. The CDR3 reads CASSYMEGGKEKLFF. Here the CDR3 DNA reads TGTGCCAGCAGTTACATGGAGGGAGGGAAAGAAAAACTGTTTTTT.

By sample fraction, this clone is medium-sized (0.01 to 0.1%). The V and J genes are TRBV11-2 and TRBJ2-7; D is ambiguous. Between the trimmed V and J ends, which lost 1 base and 1 base, there was a span of 2 bases. The CDR3 is 12 amino acids. CDR1 is SGHAT, CDR2 FQNNGV, per germline. The CDR3 region is CASSLGSYEQYF. The DNA of the CDR3 is TGTGCCAGCAGCTTAGGATCCTACGAGCAGTACTTC.

The rearrangement uses TRBV27 and TRBJ2-7; D is unclear. Germline CDR1 is MNHEY and CDR2 is SMNVEV (reference sequence). The V end lost 11 bases, the J end lost 1 base, and 3 bases lay between the germline ends. The CDR3 consists of 9 residues. CDR3 in DNA: TGTGCCCTTTCCTACGAGCAGTACTTC. This translates into CALSYEQYF.

The J gene is TRBJ2-1, the V gene TRBV6-6; 9 bases fit TRBD2. V shed 5 bases, J shed 12 bases, and the junction held 2 bases outside the gene matches. Germline loops: CDR1 MNHNY, CDR2 SVGAGI (reference sequence). CDR3 length: 11 residues. The CDR3 spells CASSQAGGQFF. The DNA for the CDR3 is TGTGCCAGCAGTCAAGCGGGGGGGCAGTTCTTC.

The chain employs TRBV27 and TRBJ2-5, with D perhaps TRBD1 or TRBD2 (6 bases each). Between the trimmed V and J ends, which lost 2 bases and 5 bases, there was a span of 15 bases. Germline CDR1 MNHEY, CDR2 SMNVEV (reference sequence). The length of the CDR3 is 15 residues. DNA of the CDR3: TGTGCCAGCAGTTTACCGGGGGCGGGTCGGGAGACCCAGTACTTC. Translated: CASSLPGAGRETQYF.

The rearrangement links TRBV6-1 to TRBJ1-2, with D possibly TRBD1 on 5 matching bases. This CDR3 has 11 amino acids. The V and J ends lost 10 bases and 3 bases respectively, with 9 bases between them. CDR1 and CDR2 (germline): MNHNS, SASEGT. The CDR3 DNA sequence: TGTGCCATTACAGGCGACTATGGCTACACCTTC. It translates to CAITGDYGYTF.

This clone has just one count. This sequence joins TRBV9 and TRBJ1-4; perhaps TRBD1 as D (6 bases). CDR3 size: 15 residues. Per germline, CDR1 SGDLS and CDR2 YYNGEE. Trimming stripped 3 bases from V and 5 bases from J, with 14 bases between. The CDR3 protein is CASSASTGNNEKLFF. The DNA of the CDR3 is TGTGCCAGCAGCGCTTCGACAGGTAACAATGAAAAACTGTTTTTT.

The chain combines TRBV19 with TRBJ1-1; D remains ambiguous. The CDR3 consists of 15 residues. Germline assignment: CDR1 LNHDA and CDR2 SQIVND (reference sequence). V lost 6 bases and J 3 bases, leaving 17 bases between the germline ends. The CDR3 here is CASSLDGRGDTEAFF. The DNA of the CDR3 is TGTGCCAGTAGCCTCGACGGACGGGGAGACACTGAAGCTTTCTTT.

In this sample, this clone turned up a few times. The rearrangement links TRBV4-3 to TRBJ2-6; D possibly uses TRBD1 or TRBD2 (6 bases each). V lost 3 bases and J 3 bases, leaving 18 bases between the germline ends. Germline lookup yields CDR1 LGHNA and CDR2 YSLEER. The CDR3 is 18 residues long. The CDR3 region is CASSHLAGQPLGANVLTF. For the CDR3, the DNA is TGCGCCAGCAGCCACCTGGCGGGACAACCCCTTGGGGCCAACGTCCTGACTTTC.

This chain joins TRBV6-5 and TRBJ2-5; TRBD1 matches at 8 bases. Trimming at V came to 2 bases and at J to 4 bases, leaving 3 bases not matched to a gene. The CDR3 length is 14 residues. Germline CDR1 is MNHEY and CDR2 is SVGAGI. CDR3: CASSYRRGRETQYF. The CDR3 DNA sequence: TGTGCCAGCAGTTACCGCAGGGGGCGAGAGACCCAGTACTTC.

The chain carries TRBV30 and TRBJ2-2, with 7 bases that match TRBD2. The junction had 14 bases not matched to a gene; V was cut back by 5 bases and J by 11 bases. The CDR3 is made up of 14 amino acids. CDR1 is GTSNPN and CDR2 is SVGIG in the germline V gene (reference sequence). The CDR3 here is CAWGRGSGTKELFF. The CDR3 nucleotides are TGTGCCTGGGGTCGTGGCAGCGGGACGAAAGAGCTGTTTTTT.

This clone was seen once. This chain joins TRBV10-3 and TRBJ1-1; a possible D gene is TRBD1 (5 bases). From germline, CDR1 is ENHRY and CDR2 SYGVKD. V lost 3 bases and J lost 8, with 13 bases in between. This CDR3 has 13 amino acids. This CDR3 reads CAISERVAGEAFF. The CDR3 coding sequence is TGTGCCATCAGTGAAAGGGTGGCAGGGGAAGCTTTCTTT.

The V and J genes are TRBV9 and TRBJ2-4; 9 bases are a match to TRBD1. The CDR3 has 14 amino acids. CDR1 and CDR2 (germline): SGDLS, YYNGEE. J gave up 5 bases and V 1 base, and 1 base lay outside the gene matches. This CDR3 is CASSVRTGENIQYF. Written as DNA, the CDR3 is TGTGCCAGCAGCGTACGGACAGGGGAAAACATTCAGTACTTC.